Sequencing of this T cell receptor beta chain was carried out in a study of T cell clones after liver transplantation. Study observations and caveats: These preliminary findings come from unstandardized post-transplant sampling times. A larger donor-reactive than third-party decline suggested partial antigen-specific deletion.

The CDR3 runs 14 residues. V gave up 6 bases and J gave up 3 bases; unmatched junction bases: 7. The germline V gene encodes CDR1 SNHLY and CDR2 FYNNEI. The repertoire was sequenced with immunoSEQ multiplex PCR; TCRdb's copy has only in-frame clones and lacks some. The sample has under 130,000 clones, 84% seen once. To note about this clone: What it binds is unknown.

This chain connects TRBV2 to TRBJ2-7; TRBD1 matches 8 bases. Material: CD4+ T cells from blood, obtained around 48 months after liver transplant. This TCR was recovered from a human patient who received a liver transplant. The graft donor may account for some of the T cells. CDR3 in DNA: TGTGCCAGCAGCGCACAGGGGGTTTTCTACGAGCAGTACTTC. Protein product: CASSAQGVFYEQYF.